The clone carrying this T cell receptor (beta chain) showed up many times. The sample comes from a study of regulatory T cells in long-lasting Graves disease. Time point defined: newly diagnosed GD, antithyroid drugs for less than 3 months. From PBMCs, RNA was extracted and then used to make the TCR library. Arm-PCR of CDR3 regions with iRepertoire HTBI primers generated TCR beta libraries. In the study's own analysis: Samples collectively showed around 56 TRBV and roughly 15 TRBJ segments. TCRdb reprocessed the multiplex PCR reads with MiXCR, giving one entry per CDR3 protein. The V and J calls reflect TCRdb's pipeline rather than the authors' work. The sample lists some 330,000 distinct CDR3 sequences; about 12% were seen once. This CDR3 spans 13 amino acids. Looked up from germline, CDR1 is SEHNR and CDR2 is FQNEAQ (reference sequence). V was clipped by 9 bases and J by 6 bases; unmatched bases: 11.

The same sample was also studied in work on T cells in Graves' hyperthyroidism and ophthalmopathy.

This chain links TRBV7-9 with TRBJ2-7; 7 bases are shared with TRBD1. The sample here was peripheral blood mononuclear cells (PBMCs), taken at new diagnosis, from a patient treated with antithyroid drugs. The receptor comes from a woman aged 18 to 35 with Graves disease. The CDR3 DNA follows: TGTGCCAGTGAGGGACAGAATGGGGGCGAGCAGTACGTC. This sequence encodes CASEGQNGGEQYV.